This TCR beta chain was sequenced for a study of shared clonotypes between healthy human individuals. With respect to this clone: Its antigen is not identified.

Broader study findings: An expected dependence of interdonor clonotype sharing on sequencing depth was noted.

The assay ran at deep level. TCRdb keeps only in-frame clones here, not all; method: immunoSEQ multiplex PCR. The sample has about 2.3 million clones, around 93% seen once. The receptor was isolated from a man between 18 and 29 years old in good health. Some clones in this sample may be carry-over from other donors' samples. The sample comprised naive CD4+ T cells from PBMCs. Subset meaning: CD45RA+ positively selected.

The CDR3 nucleotides read TGTGCCAGCAGATCGACTAGCGGGAGCGTGGATACGCAGTATTTT. Translating it yields CASRSTSGSVDTQYF. The chain links TRBV27 to TRBJ2-3; TRBD2 matches 12 bases. V trimming: 6 bases; J trimming: 6 bases; junction bases outside the gene matches: 7. The CDR3 extends over 15 amino acids. Germline CDR1 is MNHEY and CDR2 is SMNVEV (reference sequence).